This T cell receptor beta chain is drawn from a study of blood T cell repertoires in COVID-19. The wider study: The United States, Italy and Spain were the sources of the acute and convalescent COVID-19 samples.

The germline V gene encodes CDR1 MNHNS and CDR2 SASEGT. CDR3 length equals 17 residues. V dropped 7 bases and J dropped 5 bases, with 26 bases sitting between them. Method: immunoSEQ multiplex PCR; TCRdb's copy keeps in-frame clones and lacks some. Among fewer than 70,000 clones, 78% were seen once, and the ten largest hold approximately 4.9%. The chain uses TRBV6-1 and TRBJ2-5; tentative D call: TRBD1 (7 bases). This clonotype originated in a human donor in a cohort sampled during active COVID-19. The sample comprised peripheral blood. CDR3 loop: CASTDGFRGPGGETQYF. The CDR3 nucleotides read TGTGCCAGCACTGACGGGTTCCGGGGCCCAGGGGGGGAGACCCAGTACTTC.